The following is a T cell receptor beta chain sequence with its context. Its matching antigen is unknown. CDR3 length equals 13 residues. Trimming cost V 3 bases and J 9 bases, with 12 bases left between them. Germline lookup yields CDR1 MDHEN and CDR2 SYDVKM. This specimen belongs to a study of breast tumors, draining lymph nodes, adjacent tissues. TCRdb re-analysed the multiplex PCR reads in MiXCR, keeping a single row per CDR3 protein. The sample records about 270,000 distinct CDR3 sequences, 30% being singletons. Study-wide findings and caveats: Data only fit, rather than demonstrated, lymph node origin of most tumor T cells. Luminal-like breast cancer showed significantly higher tumor–nontumor repertoire similarity than basal-like. Data fit most tumor T cells coming from lymph node, expanding in tumor. Compared with lymph nodes, tumors were less diverse; compared with nontumor tissue, more.

Breast cancer patients provided tissue from their axillary draining lymph nodes. The chain couples TRBV28 to TRBJ2-1; perhaps TRBD2 as D (6 bases). The material sequenced was axillary lymph node tissue. This sequence was found in a female donor with breast cancer. Some clones in this sample may be carry-over from other donors' samples. CDR3 region: CASSLVGGGEQFF. CDR3 coding DNA: TGTGCCAGCAGTTTGGTGGGGGGTGGTGAGCAGTTCTTC.